This passage covers 20 T cell receptor beta chains from one sample sequenced in a study of blood T cell repertoires in COVID-19 (dated by TCRdb to about 2020). Libraries were made using the immunoSEQ multiplex PCR assay. The source is immuneACCESS, and TCRdb retained only in-frame sequences with V and J called. Part of the clones is not carried over; for the studies checked, unresolved V genes explain less than half of this, and the remainder is unexplained. The sample table contains a few hundred thousand clones; only one count was recorded for 87% of them. Around 2.5% of the sample is in the top ten clones. The sample comprised peripheral blood. The origin of the receptors is a woman aged 45-65 years with acute or convalescent COVID-19.

This sequence joins TRBV30 and TRBJ2-2; D perhaps matches TRBD2 (5 bases). Trimming took 1 base from V and 8 from J, leaving 11 bases between them. From germline, CDR1 is GTSNPN and CDR2 SVGIG (reference sequence). The CDR3 covers 13 residues. The DNA for the CDR3 is TGTGCCTGGAGTGCCCTGATAGCGGGGGAGCTGTTTTTT. It yields the protein CAWSALIAGELFF. The full variable domain, in which reference TRBV30 and TRBJ2-2 provide the parts outside the CDR3, is SQTIHQWPATLVQPVGSPLSLECTVEGTSNPNLYWYRQAAGRGLQLLFYSVGIGQISSEVPQNLSASRPQDRQFILSSKKLLLSDSGFYLCAWSALIAGELFFGEGSRLTVL.

The rearrangement uses TRBV28 and TRBJ2-2, with D uncertain. The CDR3 has 14 amino acids. V lost 5 bases and J lost 9, with 16 bases in between. Germline assignment: CDR1 MDHEN and CDR2 SYDVKM. The CDR3 DNA is TGTGCCAGCAGTACACGCCACTTTGACAGGGAGCTGTTTTTT. It is translated as CASSTRHFDRELFF. Full variable domain (outside the CDR3, taken from reference TRBV28 and TRBJ2-2): DVKVTQSSRYLVKRTGEKVFLECVQDMDHENMFWYRQDPGLGLRLIYFSYDVKMKEKGDIPEGYSVSREKKERFSLILESASTNQTSMYLCASSTRHFDRELFFGEGSRLTVL.

V and J are TRBV5-1 and TRBJ1-2; no clear D. Germline V gives CDR1 SGHRS, CDR2 YFSETQ. Trimming stripped 4 bases from V and 0 bases from J, with 16 bases between. The CDR3 covers 16 residues. CDR3 sequence reads: CASSLRPTDPNYGYTF. The CDR3 DNA is TGCGCCAGCAGCCTTAGACCGACTGACCCTAACTATGGCTACACCTTC. The full variable domain, completed using reference TRBV5-1 and TRBJ1-2, is KAGVTQTPRYLIKTRGQQVTLSCSPISGHRSVSWYQQTPGQGLQFLFEYFSETQRNKGNFPGRFSGRQFSNSRSEMNVSTLELGDSALYLCASSLRPTDPNYGYTFGSGTRLTVV.

The chain combines TRBV24-1 with TRBJ1-6; TRBD1 agrees at 7 bases. V was clipped by 12 bases and J by 10 bases; unmatched bases: 11. CDR1 KGHDR and CDR2 SFDVKD come from the germline V gene. The CDR3 has 13 residues. CDR3 amino acids: CAHEGASGSPLHF. In DNA, the CDR3 is TGTGCCCATGAGGGGGCAAGTGGATCACCCCTCCACTTT.

The CDR3 bases are TGTGCCAGCAGCTTATACAGGGAAGAGAACGAGCAGTACTTC. This codes for CASSLYREENEQYF. The J gene is TRBJ2-7, the V gene TRBV11-2; a possible D gene is TRBD1 (6 bases). CDR1 is SGHAT, CDR2 FQNNGV, per germline. Trimming pared 2 bases from V and 5 bases from J, leaving 13 bases between. The CDR3 loop spans 14 amino acids.

V is TRBV29-1 and J is TRBJ1-2; D unresolved. Germline values: CDR1 SQVTM, CDR2 ANQGSEA. The V gene lost 4 bases and the J gene lost 7 bases, with 13 bases spanning the gap. The CDR3 length is 12 residues. The CDR3 protein is CSVGNEGGGYTF. The CDR3 DNA sequence: TGCAGCGTTGGCAACGAAGGCGGTGGCTACACCTTC.

The rearrangement links TRBV29-1 to TRBJ1-2, with D possibly TRBD1 on 6 matching bases. This CDR3 region has 14 residues. Germline values: CDR1 SQVTM, CDR2 ANQGSEA. V lost 2 bases and J 7 bases, leaving 17 bases between the germline ends. Written as DNA, the CDR3 is TGCAGCGTTGAACAACACAGGGCGGATGGTGGCTACACCTTC. Its translation is CSVEQHRADGGYTF.

The rearrangement links TRBV7-9 to TRBJ1-4; D might be TRBD1 (6 bases). The germline V gene has CDR1 SEHNR and CDR2 FQNEAQ (reference sequence). Trimming took 5 bases from V and 7 from J, leaving 17 bases between them. CDR3 length: 15 amino acids. The CDR3 loop is CASSPRGGAGEKLFF. The DNA for the CDR3 is TGTGCCAGCAGCCCTAGGGGGGGGGCTGGTGAAAAACTGTTTTTT.

This clone occurred once. The chain combines TRBV19 with TRBJ1-5; TRBD1 matches at 7 bases. The germline V gene has CDR1 LNHDA and CDR2 SQIVND (reference sequence). CDR3 length: 16 amino acids. The V and J ends lost 3 bases and 0 bases, in that order; junction bases with no gene match: 5. The CDR3 loop reads CASSMRGPNSNQPQHF. In DNA form, the CDR3 reads TGTGCCAGTAGTATGAGGGGGCCTAATAGCAATCAGCCCCAGCATTTT.

The gene calls are TRBV19 and TRBJ1-2; 7 nucleotides align to TRBD1. V lost 4 bases to trimming and J lost 5 bases; unmatched junction nucleotides: 7. The CDR3 spans 14 residues. Germline V gene data show CDR1 as LNHDA and CDR2 as SQIVND (reference sequence). Written as DNA, the CDR3 is TGTGCCAGTAGTAGCTACAGGGGATCATATGGCTACACCTTC. It is translated as CASSSYRGSYGYTF.

This chain links TRBV7-2 with TRBJ2-7, with D tentatively TRBD1 (6 bases). The CDR3 loop spans 14 amino acids. V shed 5 bases and J shed 3 bases, with 14 bases lying between them. CDR1 is SGHTA and CDR2 is FQGNSA in the germline V gene. The CDR3, as DNA: TGTGCCAGCAGCATGGACAGTGGACGCTACGAGCAGTACTTC. Translation gives CASSMDSGRYEQYF.

The V and J genes are TRBV4-3 and TRBJ1-2; no definite D call. CDR3 size: 14 residues. Germline loops: CDR1 LGHNA, CDR2 YSLEER. V shed 7 bases and J shed 7 bases, with 19 bases lying between them. The CDR3 nucleotides are TGCGCCAGCACCTTTGAACCCAGCGTTCGTGGCTACACCTTC. Translated, it gives CASTFEPSVRGYTF.

The CDR3 loop reads CASSMAWSLAGVVYEQYF. Here the CDR3 DNA reads TGTGCCAGTAGTATGGCATGGTCCCTAGCGGGAGTGGTGTACGAGCAGTACTTC. The chain combines TRBV19 with TRBJ2-7; 10 positions match TRBD2. This CDR3 is built from 18 residues. With 3 bases clipped from V and 4 bases from J, the junction kept 15 bases outside the gene matches. Germline lookup yields CDR1 LNHDA and CDR2 SQIVND (reference sequence).

This clone has only one observation. J is TRBJ2-3 and V is TRBV3-1 (or the pseudogene TRBV3-2); 8 bases match TRBD1. This CDR3 comprises 15 residues. The ends lost 0 bases at V and 6 bases at J; junction bases unmatched: 5. The germline V gene encodes CDR1 LGHDT and CDR2 YNNKEL (reference sequence). The CDR3 nucleotides are TGTGCCAGCAGCCAAGATTGGACAGGGACGGATACGCAGTATTTT. The encoded protein is CASSQDWTGTDTQYF.

The gene calls are TRBV28 and TRBJ2-7; 9 bases match TRBD1. Per the germline V gene, CDR1 is MDHEN and CDR2 is SYDVKM. The CDR3 spans 13 residues. With V trimmed by 7 bases and J by 2 bases, 3 bases remained unmatched. For the CDR3, the DNA is TGTGCCAGCACGTACAGGGGGCCCTACGAGCAGTACTTC. Protein sequence: CASTYRGPYEQYF.

The chain has TRBV5-1 and TRBJ2-1, with TRBD2 identical over 14 bases. Trimming removed 3 bases from V and 8 bases from J; junction bases left unmatched: 7. This CDR3 has 16 residues. Germline lookup yields CDR1 SGHRS and CDR2 YFSETQ. CDR3 residues: CASSSGLAGGLDEQFF. Written as DNA, the CDR3 is TGCGCCAGCAGCTCTGGACTAGCGGGAGGACTCGATGAGCAGTTCTTC.

This chain connects TRBV10-3 to TRBJ2-3; no firm D call. The CDR3 covers 13 residues. V was trimmed by 9 bases and J by 1 base, leaving 11 bases between them. CDR1 is ENHRY and CDR2 is SYGVKD in the germline V gene. The CDR3: CAIEEWGTDTQYF. In nucleotides, the CDR3 is TGTGCCATTGAGGAATGGGGCACAGATACGCAGTATTTT.

This clone appeared a single time. The rearrangement joins TRBV2 to TRBJ2-5; 9 nucleotides agree with TRBD2. CDR1 is SNHLY, CDR2 FYNNEI, per germline. Trimming took 4 bases from V and 4 from J; bases not matched to a gene: 7. CDR3 length: 15 residues. CDR3 bases: TGTGCCAGCAGTGGGGAGGTAGCGGGAGTAGAGACCCAGTACTTC. Its translation: CASSGEVAGVETQYF. Full variable domain (remainder filled in from reference TRBV2 and TRBJ2-5): EPEVTQTPSHQVTQMGQEVILRCVPISNHLYFYWYRQILGQKVEFLVSFYNNEISEKSEIFDDQFSVERPDGSNFTLKIRSTKLEDSAMYFCASSGEVAGVETQYFGPGTRLLVL.

The V gene is TRBV19, the J gene TRBJ1-1; D is unclear. CDR3 length: 14 residues. The germline V gene has CDR1 LNHDA and CDR2 SQIVND (reference sequence). V lost 1 base and J 4 bases, leaving 10 bases between the germline ends. The CDR3: CASSIGQVSTEAFF. In DNA, the CDR3 is TGTGCCAGTAGTATAGGTCAGGTAAGCACTGAAGCTTTCTTT.

The chain recombines TRBV9 with TRBJ2-7, with 8 bases aligning to TRBD2. The CDR3 totals 17 residues. The ends lost 6 bases at V and 7 bases at J; junction bases unmatched: 21. Germline-derived CDR1 and CDR2 are SGDLS and YYNGEE. The CDR3 here is CASTTSAGTSDLGEQYF. CDR3 in DNA: TGTGCCAGCACAACATCAGCCGGGACTAGTGATCTGGGTGAGCAGTACTTC.